This T cell receptor (beta chain) was captured by sequencing in a study of blood T cells in healthy people across ages. A second roughly 6 to 11 cycle PCR used barcoded and J-beta primers. TCRdb re-called the 5' RACE reads through MiXCR, storing one row per CDR3 protein. The repertoire holds 600,000 to 850,000 distinct CDR3 sequences, 25% seen once, with 9.4% in the top ten. This clonotype was observed a few times. Antigen: not known. Whole-study results and caveats: CMV status of donors was not determined, possibly confounding expanded clonotype changes. Naive T cell percentage showed a strong correlation with the diversity of TCR beta. Because sorting was not performed, PBMCs prevented conclusive naive versus antigen-experienced comparison.

Germline loops: CDR1 LGHDT, CDR2 YNNKEL (reference sequence). This CDR3 has 17 residues. These records were also assigned to another study, of T cells of mothers and their children. Per that paper: Reverse transcription into cDNA received all extracted RNA, at around 1.5 ug per 15 ul.

The sequencing input was blood. The chain recombines TRBV3-1 with TRBJ2-5, with 9 bases lining up with TRBD1. Gene TRBJ2-1 matches the end of the DNA better, so the J call may be wrong. The origin of this receptor is a boy younger than 18 in good health. CDR3 region: CASSQDPTGTGLHGQFF. In nucleotides, the CDR3 is TGTGCCAGCAGCCAAGATCCAACCGGGACAGGGCTTCACGGCCAGTTCTTC.